These 18 T cell receptor beta chains were sequenced from one sample in a study of T cells in Graves' hyperthyroidism and ophthalmopathy. RNA transcripts were the template for amplifying TCR beta CDR3 regions. In the first-round RT-PCR of the TCR CDR3, the HTBI primer set was used. TCRdb re-called the multiplex PCR reads through MiXCR, storing one row per CDR3 protein. This table holds 490,000 or so distinct CDR3 sequences, roughly 21% found once. The sequencing sample was made of blood. All receptors derive from a man in his forties with Graves' ophthalmopathy.

This clonotype occurred many times. The rearrangement links TRBV12-3 or TRBV12-4 to TRBJ1-5; D remains ambiguous. CDR3 length: 12 amino acids. Trimming left V 5 bases short and J 5 bases short, with 7 bases between. CDR3 nucleotide sequence: TGTGCCAGCAGTGCACAGTATCAGCCCCAGCATTTT. Translating it yields CASSAQYQPQHF.

This clonotype was observed at least ten times. The CDR3 DNA is TGTGCCAGCAGCCAGAGCGGGAGCTCCTACGAGCAGTACTTC. Amino acid sequence: CASSQSGSSYEQYF. This chain uses TRBV3-1 with TRBJ2-7; TRBD2 aligns across 8 bases. Germline CDR1 and CDR2: LGHDT and YNNKEL (reference sequence). J gave up 0 bases and V 3 bases, and 1 base lay outside the gene matches. CDR3 size: 14 residues.

This clonotype occurred a few times. The V call is TRBV19, the J call TRBJ1-2; D ambiguous. The CDR3 is 12 residues long. The V and J ends lost 7 bases and 1 base respectively, with 7 bases between them. Germline values: CDR1 LNHDA, CDR2 SQIVND (reference sequence). The CDR3, as DNA: TGTGCCAGTATAGACTATAACTATGGCTACACCTTC. Amino acid sequence: CASIDYNYGYTF.

This clonotype showed up just a few times. The rearrangement uses TRBV5-1 and TRBJ1-2; no definite D call. This CDR3 is 12 amino acids long. Germline V gene lookup returns CDR1 SGHRS and CDR2 YFSETQ. V was shortened by 3 bases and J by 7 bases, with 10 bases between the two germline ends. The CDR3 loop is CASSSGGSGYTF. CDR3 DNA sequence: TGCGCCAGCAGCTCGGGCGGGAGTGGCTACACCTTC.

This clonotype was recorded a few times. The chain links TRBV28 to TRBJ2-7; D ambiguous. Trimming removed 4 bases from V and 0 bases from J, with 25 bases in between. The CDR3 runs to 19 residues. Germline values: CDR1 MDHEN, CDR2 SYDVKM. The CDR3 protein is CASSSPTPNTAHFSYEQYF. In DNA, the CDR3 is TGTGCCAGCAGTTCTCCAACCCCTAACACGGCCCACTTCTCCTACGAGCAGTACTTC.

Points on this clonotype: A much larger clone differs from this one at a single base, so this may be a read error. The chain uses TRBV2 and TRBJ2-5; 12 bases fit TRBD2. The CDR3 loop spans 16 amino acids. Germline values: CDR1 SNHLY, CDR2 FYNNEI. Trimming removed 7 bases from V and 5 bases from J; junction bases left unmatched: 11. DNA of the CDR3: TGTGCCAGCACCCCCAGGGCTAGCGGGAGGGGGGAGACCCAGTACTTC. Encoded protein: CASTPRASGRGETQYF.

This clonotype has just a few counts. The gene calls are TRBV5-6 and TRBJ2-5; TRBD1 might be the D (6 bases). Between the trimmed V and J ends, which lost 2 bases and 1 base, there was a span of 15 bases. This CDR3 contains 16 residues. Germline assignment: CDR1 SGHDT and CDR2 YYEEEE. Written as DNA, the CDR3 is TGTGCCAGCAGCTTACAAACGACAGGCCTCCAAGAGACCCAGTACTTC. Protein product: CASSLQTTGLQETQYF.

In its sample, this clonotype was seen many times. The chain has TRBV2 and TRBJ1-1, with 10 nucleotides matching TRBD1. The CDR3 extends over 16 amino acids. V lost 2 bases, J lost 8 bases, and 11 bases stayed unmatched. Germline CDR1 SNHLY, CDR2 FYNNEI. CDR3 region: CASSERGGTGAWEAFF. For the CDR3, the DNA is TGTGCCAGCAGTGAAAGGGGAGGGACAGGGGCCTGGGAAGCTTTCTTT.

This clonotype showed up many times. The chain carries TRBV28 and TRBJ2-3; 9 bases are shared with TRBD2. CDR3 size: 16 residues. In germline, CDR1 is MDHEN, CDR2 SYDVKM. The J segment lost 2 bases and the V segment lost 3 bases, leaving 6 bases of the junction unmatched. This CDR3 is CASSFPSGIYTDTQYF. As DNA, the CDR3 is TGTGCCAGCAGTTTCCCTAGCGGGATTTACACAGATACGCAGTATTTT.

The rearrangement joins TRBV7-3 to TRBJ2-3, with 8 bases identical to TRBD2. Per germline, CDR1 SGHTA and CDR2 FQGTGA. CDR3 size: 15 residues. Germline trimming cut 2 bases from V and 4 bases from J; bases unmatched to any gene: 5. In DNA form, the CDR3 reads TGTGCCAGCAGCTTAGGGACTAGAGTGTCAGATACGCAGTATTTT. This translates into CASSLGTRVSDTQYF.

The chain couples TRBV2 to TRBJ2-7, with 11 bases matching TRBD2. Germline loops: CDR1 SNHLY, CDR2 FYNNEI. CDR3 length: 14 residues. The ends lost 7 bases at V and 4 bases at J; junction bases unmatched: 6. The DNA of the CDR3 is TGTGCCAGCACCGGGACTAGCGGTTTTTACGAGCAGTACTTC. Residues: CASTGTSGFYEQYF.

With respect to this clonotype: This may be a read error: a much more frequent sequence differs by one nucleotide. This chain connects TRBV28 to TRBJ1-1; 7 bases fit TRBD1. The CDR3 length is 16 residues. V shed 2 bases and J 6 bases; nucleotides not matched to a gene: 12. Per the germline V gene, CDR1 is MDHEN and CDR2 is SYDVKM. The CDR3 coding sequence is TGTGCCAGCAGTTTAGCGGTACAGGGGCTAGACGCTGAAGCTTTCTTT. The encoded protein is CASSLAVQGLDAEAFF.

This clonotype was found many times. The chain carries TRBV7-8 and TRBJ2-3, with D possibly matching TRBD1 (8 bases). CDR3 length equals 15 residues. From germline, CDR1 is SGHVS and CDR2 FQNEAQ. V was trimmed by 5 bases and J by 3 bases, leaving 15 bases between them. This CDR3 is CASSAQGGRTDTQYF. CDR3 nucleotides: TGTGCCAGCAGCGCACAGGGGGGGAGGACAGATACGCAGTATTTT.

There are many counts of this clonotype. The V and J genes are TRBV28 and TRBJ2-7, with TRBD2 matching 9 bases. In germline, CDR1 is MDHEN, CDR2 SYDVKM. This CDR3 spans 17 amino acids. Trimming removed 3 bases from V and 2 bases from J; junction bases left unmatched: 11. In DNA form, the CDR3 reads TGTGCCAGCAGTTTTGTCAGTAGACTAGCGGTAACCTACGAGCAGTACTTC. It yields the protein CASSFVSRLAVTYEQYF.

This clonotype was observed once. This chain joins TRBV12-3 or TRBV12-4 and TRBJ2-2; D unclear. V was shortened by 4 bases and J by 1 base, with 10 bases between the two germline ends. The CDR3 runs to 15 residues. CDR3 loop: CASSSDGWNTGELFF. DNA of the CDR3: TGTGCCAGCAGTTCGGACGGCTGGAACACCGGGGAGCTGTTTTTT.

This clonotype was seen many times. The chain combines TRBV6-1 with TRBJ1-1, with D maybe TRBD1 (5 bases). This CDR3 is 13 amino acids long. The germline V gene encodes CDR1 MNHNS and CDR2 SASEGT. V lost 5 bases and J 8 bases, leaving 15 bases between the germline ends. The CDR3 coding sequence is TGTGCCAGCAGTAGCAGGGAGGGATCCGAAGCTTTCTTT. This encodes CASSSREGSEAFF.

In this sample, this clonotype turned up many times. J is TRBJ1-1 and V is TRBV11-2; unclear D gene. Germline V lookup: CDR1 SGHAT, CDR2 FQNNGV. V shed 5 bases and J shed 3 bases, with 16 bases lying between them. The CDR3 sequence is 15 residues long. The CDR3 nucleotides read TGTGCCAGCAGCCGTCAGACTTCTTTGGACACTGAAGCTTTCTTT. This sequence encodes CASSRQTSLDTEAFF.

The J gene is TRBJ2-1, the V gene TRBV5-5, with TRBD2 matching over 8 bases. The germline V gene has CDR1 SGHKS and CDR2 YYEKEE (reference sequence). The CDR3 sequence is 16 residues long. Trimming took 0 bases from V and 7 from J; bases not matched to a gene: 9. The DNA for the CDR3 is TGTGCCAGCAGCTTGGCCTTGTTAGCGGGGTATAATGAGCAGTTCTTC. It codes for CASSLALLAGYNEQFF.